Each of the 2 T cell receptor beta chains below was sequenced from the same sample in a study of PD-L1 blockade in urothelial cancer (dated by TCRdb to 2015 to 2018). Library creation used the immunoSEQ multiplex PCR assay. Not all clones reach the TCRdb copy of this immuneACCESS table, which keeps in-frame sequences only. Checked studies attribute under half of the gap to unresolved V genes and leave the rest unexplained. The sample contains some 50,000 clones, approximately 85% of them found a single time. Together, the top ten hold approximately 2% of the sample. The sample's time point label, in plain terms: peripheral blood 6 weeks after treatment start. Material: PBMCs, obtained around atezolizumab (anti-PD-L1) treatment. The receptors originated from a man aged 50-60 years with urothelial cancer.

The chain joins TRBV6-6 to TRBJ2-7; 9 bases agree with TRBD2. The germline gives CDR1 MNHNY, CDR2 SVGAGI (reference sequence). The length of the CDR3 is 15 residues. Unmatched junction bases numbered 9, after V lost 2 bases and J lost 7 bases. The CDR3 DNA reads as TGTGCCAGCAGTTACGATTCGGTAGCGGGGGTTGAGCAGTACTTC. Its translation: CASSYDSVAGVEQYF.

The chain couples TRBV7-3 to TRBJ2-3; D is ambiguous. Germline V CDR1 and CDR2: SGHTA, FQGTGA. Trimming pared 3 bases from V and 0 bases from J, leaving 4 bases between. CDR3 length: 13 residues. CDR3 DNA: TGTGCCAGCAGCTTCTCGAGCACAGATACGCAGTATTTT. Protein sequence: CASSFSSTDTQYF.